This entry describes one TCR beta chain. Which antigen it targets is not known. The sample holds no much larger clone one base away, and base qualities are not on file. The data are from a study of T cells after yellow fever vaccination (dated by TCRdb to between 2018 and 2020). Context from the whole study: Libraries from fractions with low cell numbers were prepared with the SMART-Seq v4 Ultra Low Input RNA kit. Bulk PBMC replicates and cell subsets were isolated from blood drawn at multiple timepoints before and after both primary and secondary immunization. The cohort comprised two healthy male donors, one aged 18 to 30 and one aged 30 to 39 years. To track T-cell clones before and after primary and booster YFV17D yellow fever vaccination, bulk TCR alpha and beta repertoires were sequenced longitudinally. General conclusions and limits of the study: Most clones expanded after primary vaccination were re-detected after the booster (almost 97% of CD4 and around 88% of CD8), suggesting broad memory maintenance. The secondary T-cell response was weaker than the primary response but faster, peaking on day 5 instead of day 15. A small share of clonotypes occurred in both CD4 and CD8 compartments, likely arising from convergent recombination. Because only a couple of donors were included in the study, the extent to which the findings can be generalized is limited. FACS-sorted repertoires could contain abundant contaminating clonotypes from the bulk population, so computational filtering was required.

The CDR3 starts with the cysteine, ends with the phenylalanine, and has 14 residues. The DNA shown is the 42-base CDR3, in frame from base 1. The germline V gene provides CDR1 SGHRS and CDR2 YFSETQ. The trim is 7 bases for V and 2 bases for J, with a gap of 10 bases between the germline ends. The sample's treatment or condition label is to be understood as: live attenuated yellow fever vaccine strain. At each blood-draw timepoint, two biological replicates of bulk PBMCs were obtained. PBMCs were isolated from peripheral blood using a standard Ficoll-Paque protocol. TriZol was used to extract RNA from bulk PBMCs, CD4 and CD8 fractions, and dextramer-positive and dextramer-negative fractions. TCR cDNA was synthesized by 5'RACE template switching, which introduced a universal primer site and unique molecular identifiers. cDNA synthesis was primed from both the TCR alpha and TCR beta constant segments. Two PCR steps were used to amplify libraries, with sample barcodes and sequencing adapters being added in the second step. Libraries were sequenced on Illumina HiSeq 2500 (2x100 bp) or NovaSeq (2x150 bp). In the paper's pipeline: Reads were demultiplexed and collapsed into UMI consensus sequences with MIGEC, and V(D)J alignment was performed with MiXCR. Clonotypes responding to the vaccine were identified with edgeR on replicate PBMC samples, with the criteria of FDR below 0.01 and a log2 fold change above 5 up to day 15. Each bulk clonotype received a CD4 or CD8 identity based on whether the sequenced CD4 or CD8 repertoire contained that clonotype at higher abundance. TCRdb reran the public reads through fastp at Q25 and MiXCR, keeping productive beta chains. Merged by CDR3 protein, the rows form single entries marked with the most common genes and DNA. In this record, the V and J calls reflect TCRdb's handling and not the investigators' own analysis. In this sample the table shows approximately 300,000 distinct CDR3 sequences, about 6.9% of which occur a single time. The top ten clones comprise 15% to 20% of the sample.

The origin of this receptor is a man aged 18-30 years who received the YFV17D yellow fever vaccine. The rearrangement combines TRBV5-1 with TRBJ2-6; TRBD1 might be the D gene, on 5 matching bases. The specimen comprised PBMCs, sampled roughly seven weeks after the first yellow fever vaccination. In nucleotide form, the sequence is TGCGCCAGCCATCAGGGCCCTGGGGCCAACGTCCTGACTTTC. The translation is CASHQGPGANVLTF.